This T cell receptor beta chain was sequenced for a study of cytomegalovirus exposure and HLA in healthy donors. Use of 60 Vbeta and 13 Jbeta primers characterized the PCR. Data came from immunoSEQ multiplex PCR; TCRdb stores just in-frame clones and leaves some out. This table has 200,000 to 250,000 clones, about 80% appearing once. In its sample, this clone was seen once. Antigen: not known. With V trimmed by 0 bases and J by 3 bases, 8 bases remained unmatched. The length of the CDR3 is 16 residues. Germline V gives CDR1 SGHNT, CDR2 YENEEA. Study-level points and caveats: An analysis that was carried out later associated 16,951 TCR beta sequences with HLA alleles at 0.05 false discovery rate. Later genetic work tied a missense DCLRE1C variant to beta-chain V and J trimming.

The receptor was derived from an older woman in good health and CMV-seropositive. This chain connects TRBV11-3 to TRBJ2-7; 7 bases match TRBD1. Sequencing used PBMCs. The CDR3 nucleotides read TGTGCCAGCAGCTTAGATCGATACGGGGACAGCTACGAGCAGTACTTC. Translated, it gives CASSLDRYGDSYEQYF.